Here is one TCR beta chain with its context. Its specificity is unknown. Input was roughly 600 ng to 6,004 ng of genomic DNA from tumor or blood. Some clones are missing from TCRdb's copy, which holds only in-frame ones; the method was immunoSEQ multiplex PCR. Of over a thousand clones listed, more than 60% are singletons. This specimen comes from a study of T cells in tumors after PD-1 blockade. Study-wide context: Each patient got pembrolizumab 200 mg every 3 weeks or cemiplimab 350 mg every 2 weeks. Study-wide points: Blood contained 35% to 50% of the tumor's TCR clonotypes.

Trimming took off 9 bases at V and 0 bases at J, with 11 bases between the two ends. The CDR3 has 13 residues. CDR1 is LNHDA, CDR2 SQIVND, per germline (reference sequence). The sample in question was tumor tissue, obtained before anti-PD-1 treatment. The clonotype was recovered from a human donor with basal cell carcinoma. The chain recombines TRBV19 with TRBJ1-2; D is perhaps TRBD1 (5 bases). The CDR3 DNA reads as TGTGCCAGCGACAGAAAAGCTAACTATGGCTACACCTTC. It codes for CASDRKANYGYTF.